This T cell receptor (beta chain) came from a study of T cell responses to AZD1222 COVID-19 vaccine. Study-wide points: Spike was spanned by vaccine-associated CD4 TCRs, which were dominant at 160-218 and 743-854. Just a handful of people given AZD1222 tested seropositive at baseline. Unmutated variant regions reportedly attract nearly half of all spike-specific TCRs.

Note on this clone: The antigen is not known.

Generated by immunoSEQ multiplex PCR, the TCRdb table keeps only in-frame clones and is missing some. This table has roughly 110,000 clones, approximately 87% appearing once. Per the germline V gene, CDR1 is LNHDA and CDR2 is SQIVND (reference sequence). This CDR3 has 15 residues. The junction had 14 bases not matched to a gene; V was cut back by 6 bases and J by 10 bases. Sequenced here: peripheral blood, sampled on day 0 of AZD1222 vaccination. This TCR was recovered from an adult in good health. The chain employs TRBV19 and TRBJ2-1; 8 nucleotides align to TRBD2. DNA for the CDR3: TGTGCCAGTAGGACACATAGCGGGGCCGCCCCAGAGCAGTTCTTC. It yields the protein CASRTHSGAAPEQFF.